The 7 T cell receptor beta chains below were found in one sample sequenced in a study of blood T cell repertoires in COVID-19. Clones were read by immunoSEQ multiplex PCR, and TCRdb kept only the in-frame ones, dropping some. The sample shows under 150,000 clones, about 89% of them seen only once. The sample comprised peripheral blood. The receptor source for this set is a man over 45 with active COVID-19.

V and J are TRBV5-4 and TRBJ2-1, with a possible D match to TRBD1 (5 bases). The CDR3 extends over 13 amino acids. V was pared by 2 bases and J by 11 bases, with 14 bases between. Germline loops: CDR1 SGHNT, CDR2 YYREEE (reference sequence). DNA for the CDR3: TGTGCCAGCAGCTTAACCCAGGGTGCCAAGCAGTTCTTC. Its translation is CASSLTQGAKQFF.

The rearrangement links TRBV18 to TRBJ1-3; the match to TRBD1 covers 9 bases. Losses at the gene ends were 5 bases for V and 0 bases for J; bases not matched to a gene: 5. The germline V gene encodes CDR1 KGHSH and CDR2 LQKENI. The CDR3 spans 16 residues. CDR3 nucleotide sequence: TGTGCCAGCTCAACGGGACAGGGTACCTCTGGAAACACCATATATTTT. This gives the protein CASSTGQGTSGNTIYF.

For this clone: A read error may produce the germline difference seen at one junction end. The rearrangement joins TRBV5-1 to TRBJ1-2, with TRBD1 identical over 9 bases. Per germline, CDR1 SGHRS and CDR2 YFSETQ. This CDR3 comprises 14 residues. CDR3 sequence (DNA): TGCGCCAGCACCTTGGACAGGGGAAGGAGTGGCTACACCTTC. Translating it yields CASTLDRGRSGYTF.

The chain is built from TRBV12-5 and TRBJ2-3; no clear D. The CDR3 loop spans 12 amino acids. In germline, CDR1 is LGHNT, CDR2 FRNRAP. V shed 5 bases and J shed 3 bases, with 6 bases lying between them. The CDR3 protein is CASGPETDTQYF. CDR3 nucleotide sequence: TGTGCTAGTGGTCCCGAGACAGATACGCAGTATTTT. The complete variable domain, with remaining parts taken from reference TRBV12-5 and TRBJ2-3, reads DARVTQTPRHKVTEMGQEVTMRCQPILGHNTVFWYRQTMMQGLELLAYFRNRAPLDDSGMPKDRFSAEMPDATLATLKIQPSEPRDSAVYFCASGPETDTQYFGPGTRLTVL.

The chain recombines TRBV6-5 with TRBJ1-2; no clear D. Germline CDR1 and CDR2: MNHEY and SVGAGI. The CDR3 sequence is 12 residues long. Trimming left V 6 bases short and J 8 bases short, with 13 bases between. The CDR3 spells CASRPERGGYTF. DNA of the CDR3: TGTGCCAGCAGGCCCGAGCGAGGGGGCTACACCTTC.

CDR3 in DNA: TGTGCCAGCAGTGAAATAGCTCGACACAATGAGCAGTTCTTC. Its translation is CASSEIARHNEQFF. The chain uses TRBV2 and TRBJ2-1; no clear D. Per germline, CDR1 SNHLY and CDR2 FYNNEI. The CDR3 contains 14 residues. V was clipped by 2 bases and J by 5 bases, with 10 bases between them. Filled out from reference TRBV2 and TRBJ2-1, the complete variable domain reads EPEVTQTPSHQVTQMGQEVILRCVPISNHLYFYWYRQILGQKVEFLVSFYNNEISEKSEIFDDQFSVERPDGSNFTLKIRSTKLEDSAMYFCASSEIARHNEQFFGPGTRLTVL.

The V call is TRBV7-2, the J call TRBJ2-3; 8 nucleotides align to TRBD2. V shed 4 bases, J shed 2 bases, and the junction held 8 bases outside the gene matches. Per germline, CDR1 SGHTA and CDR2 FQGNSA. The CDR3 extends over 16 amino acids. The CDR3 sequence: CASSSRAGATTDTQYF. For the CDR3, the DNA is TGTGCCAGCAGCTCCAGAGCGGGGGCTACCACAGATACGCAGTATTTT.